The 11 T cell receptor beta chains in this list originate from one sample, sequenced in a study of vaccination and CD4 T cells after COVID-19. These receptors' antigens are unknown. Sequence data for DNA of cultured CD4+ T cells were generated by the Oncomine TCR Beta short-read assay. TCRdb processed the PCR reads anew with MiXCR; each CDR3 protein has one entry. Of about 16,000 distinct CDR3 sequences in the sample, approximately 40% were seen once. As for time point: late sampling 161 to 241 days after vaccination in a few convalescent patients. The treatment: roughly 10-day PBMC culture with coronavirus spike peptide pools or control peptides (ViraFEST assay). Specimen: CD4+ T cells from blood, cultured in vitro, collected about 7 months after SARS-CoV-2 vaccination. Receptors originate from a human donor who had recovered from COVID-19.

CDR3: CATSTTRGTAYGYTF. The CDR3 nucleotides read TGTGCCACCAGCACGACAAGGGGTACTGCCTATGGCTACACCTTC. The V gene is TRBV15, the J gene TRBJ1-2; perhaps TRBD1 as D (5 bases). CDR1 and CDR2 (germline): LNHNV, YYDKDF (reference sequence). CDR3 length: 15 residues. Trimming cost V 4 bases and J 4 bases, with 16 bases left between them. Combining the CDR3 with reference TRBV15 and TRBJ1-2 gives the whole variable domain DAMVIQNPRYQVTQFGKPVTLSCSQTLNHNVMYWYQQKSSQAPKLLFHYYDKDFNNEADTPDNFQSRRPNTSFCFLDIRSPGLGDTAMYLCATSTTRGTAYGYTFGSGTRLTVV.

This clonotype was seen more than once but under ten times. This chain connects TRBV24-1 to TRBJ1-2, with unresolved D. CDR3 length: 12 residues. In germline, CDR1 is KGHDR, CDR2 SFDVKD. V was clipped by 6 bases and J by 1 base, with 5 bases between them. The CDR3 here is CATSMGNYGYTF. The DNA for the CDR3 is TGTGCCACCAGTATGGGTAACTATGGCTACACCTTC.

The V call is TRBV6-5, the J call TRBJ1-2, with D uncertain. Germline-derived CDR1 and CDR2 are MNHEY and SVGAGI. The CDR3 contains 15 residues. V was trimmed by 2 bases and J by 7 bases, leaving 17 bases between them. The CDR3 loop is CASSYAVGIPLGYTF. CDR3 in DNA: TGTGCCAGCAGTTACGCCGTAGGAATCCCTCTTGGCTACACCTTC.

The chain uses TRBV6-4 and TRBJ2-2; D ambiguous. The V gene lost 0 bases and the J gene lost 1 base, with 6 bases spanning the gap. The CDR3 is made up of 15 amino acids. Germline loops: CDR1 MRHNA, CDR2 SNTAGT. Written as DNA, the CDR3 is TGTGCCAGCAGTGACTCAGATCAGAACACCGGGGAGCTGTTTTTT. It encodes CASSDSDQNTGELFF.

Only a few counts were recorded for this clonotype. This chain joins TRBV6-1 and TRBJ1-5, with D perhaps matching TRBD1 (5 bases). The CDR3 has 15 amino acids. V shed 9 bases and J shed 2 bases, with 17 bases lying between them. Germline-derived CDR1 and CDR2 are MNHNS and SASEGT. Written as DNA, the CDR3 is TGTGCCAGTTCTGCGAGGGGTTTGGGCAATCAGCCCCAGCATTTT. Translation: CASSARGLGNQPQHF.

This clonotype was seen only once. Written as DNA, the CDR3 is TGTGCCAGCAGTGGACAGTTGGGGGGGACCGGGGAGCTGTTTTTT. This sequence encodes CASSGQLGGTGELFF. The chain joins TRBV6-1 to TRBJ2-2; 7 bases map to TRBD2. With V trimmed by 4 bases and J by 5 bases, 7 bases remained unmatched. The CDR3 totals 15 residues. Germline V lookup: CDR1 MNHNS, CDR2 SASEGT.

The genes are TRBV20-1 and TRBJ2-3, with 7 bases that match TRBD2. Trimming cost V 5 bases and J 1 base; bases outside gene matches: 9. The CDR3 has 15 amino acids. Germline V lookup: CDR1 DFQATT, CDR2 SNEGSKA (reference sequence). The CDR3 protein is CSAPKASGGTDTQYF. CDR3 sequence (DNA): TGCAGTGCTCCTAAAGCTAGCGGTGGCACAGATACGCAGTATTTT.

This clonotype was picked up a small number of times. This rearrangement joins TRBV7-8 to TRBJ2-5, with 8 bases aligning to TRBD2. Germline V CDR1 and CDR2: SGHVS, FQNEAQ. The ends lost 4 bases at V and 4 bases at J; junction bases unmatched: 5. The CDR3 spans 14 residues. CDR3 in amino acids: CASSYPGGRETQYF. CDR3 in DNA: TGTGCCAGCAGCTACCCGGGGGGGCGAGAGACCCAGTACTTC. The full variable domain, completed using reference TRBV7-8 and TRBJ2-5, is GAGVSQSPRYKVAKRGQDVALRCDPISGHVSLFWYQQALGQGPEFLTYFQNEAQLDKSGLPSDRFFAERPEGSVSTLKIQRTQQEDSAVYLCASSYPGGRETQYFGPGTRLLVL.

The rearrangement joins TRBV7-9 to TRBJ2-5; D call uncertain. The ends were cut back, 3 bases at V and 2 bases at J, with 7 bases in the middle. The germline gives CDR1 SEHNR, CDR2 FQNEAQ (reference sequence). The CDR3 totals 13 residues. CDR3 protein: CASSLDHQETQYF. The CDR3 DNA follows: TGTGCCAGCAGCTTGGACCATCAAGAGACCCAGTACTTC.

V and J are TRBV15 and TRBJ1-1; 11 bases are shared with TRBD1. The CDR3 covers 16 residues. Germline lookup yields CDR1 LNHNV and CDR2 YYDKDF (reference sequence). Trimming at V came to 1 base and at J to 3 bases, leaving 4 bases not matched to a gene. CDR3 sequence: CATSRGGQGAHTEAFF. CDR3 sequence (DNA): TGTGCCACCAGCAGAGGAGGACAGGGGGCACACACTGAAGCTTTCTTT.

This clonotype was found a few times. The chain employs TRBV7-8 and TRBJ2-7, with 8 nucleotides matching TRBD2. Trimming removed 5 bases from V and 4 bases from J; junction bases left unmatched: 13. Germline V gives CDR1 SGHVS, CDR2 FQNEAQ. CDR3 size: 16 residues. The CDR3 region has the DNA TGTGCCAGCAGCCACCGGGGGGGCCTCCGCCTTTACGAGCAGTACTTC. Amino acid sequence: CASSHRGGLRLYEQYF.